This T cell receptor (beta chain) emerged from a study of blood T cells in healthy people across ages (dated by TCRdb to the mid-2010s). Looking at the study overall: In model experiments, roughly one uniquely barcoded TCR beta cDNA molecule per two T cells was captured by template switching. For two donors (one aged 18 to 30 and one aged 80 or older), the study analyzed two additional independent replicas of 1 million unique cDNA reads from the same blood draw. To avoid experimental bias, donors of different ages were distributed randomly across sequencing lanes. To track age-related changes in TCR beta repertoire diversity, the study relied on deep sequencing normalized with unique cDNA molecular identifiers. Four age groups were formed from the donors: young (average 16 years), middle-aged (more than 35), aged (more than 55) and long-lived (around 82). The paper's findings and limits, for the study overall: Since profiling was done on bulk unsorted PBMCs, naive and antigen-experienced compartments could not be conclusively compared. Donor CMV infection status was unknown, potentially confounding age-related changes in expanded clonotypes. Total diversity estimates from one million sequenced T cells were considered lower bounds and underestimates. A strong correlation was found between observed TCR beta diversity and the percentage of naive T cells measured by flow cytometry. Compared with the aged group, the long-lived group had more naive CD4+ T cells, fewer expanded clones and increased TCR diversity, suggesting age selection. As age increased, observed TCR beta diversity per million T cells dropped in a roughly linear way, and a significant reduction was already evident by age 40.

Library construction relied on 5' RACE. The listed sequencing device is Illumina HiSeq 2500. The second PCR ran for roughly 6 to 11 cycles and used a J-beta primer mix along with a sample-barcoded 5' primer. A template-switch 5' adaptor carrying 12 random nucleotides introduced a unique molecular identifier onto each TCR beta cDNA molecule. Each sample yielded at least 2.5 million CDR3-containing paired-end reads. The Mint cDNA synthesis kit, primed by a TRBC-specific oligonucleotide, was used to synthesize first-strand cDNA from all RNA. Following uracil-DNA glycosylase treatment, a first 18-cycle PCR with universal primers M1SS and BC2_uni_R was performed on all cDNA. The source study handled its data this way. For normalization, 1 million high-quality reads, each with a distinct molecular identifier, were randomly selected from each sample. Instead of being binned into consensus sequences, reads that shared molecular identifiers were thrown out. MiTCR, run with a Q25 quality threshold and the strictest error-elimination algorithm, handled CDR3 identification, clonotype clustering and error correction. Lower-bound total TCR beta diversity was estimated with a nonparametric unseen species model using Euler transformation. Clones were called with MiXCR by TCRdb after fastp trimmed the public reads at Q25, and only in-frame beta chains were retained. Every CDR3 protein is listed once, alongside the most common genes and DNA of its rows. These V and J calls derive from TCRdb rather than the authors' analysis. This sample is represented by about 1.6 million distinct CDR3 sequences; 30% to 35% of them were singletons. The ten top clones hold around 11% of the sample.

CDR1 SGHKS and CDR2 YYEKEE were looked up in the germline V gene (reference sequence). Germline trimming: 2 bases from V, 5 bases from J; junction bases outside gene matches: 5. The CDR3 measures 15 amino acids from cysteine to phenylalanine. The entry retains the CDR3 DNA only, 45 bases that are in frame from base 1. Systemically healthy Caucasian individuals from Russia, 35 to 40 in total and aged roughly 6 to 95 years, were included as donors. Each donor gave 8 to 10 milliliters of peripheral blood, drawn into EDTA-treated Vacutainer tubes. Ficoll-Paque density-gradient centrifugation was used to isolate PBMCs, with at least 6.5 million per sample. Total RNA was extracted from PBMCs with Trizol reagent, with at least 6 micrograms obtained per sample. For every donor, an aliquot of PBMCs went through flow cytometry to measure the percentages of naive CD45RAhigh/CD27high T cells. This clonotype was counted between two and nine times. Its antigen is currently not known. No base quality values were provided; no much bigger clone lies one nucleotide off.

Source material: blood. This clonotype originated in a woman aged 30 to 39 in good health. The chain joins TRBV5-5 to TRBJ2-5, and 11 bases in between align with TRBD2. The CDR3 loop reads CASSFWPSGGETQYF. The sequenced DNA is TGTGCCAGCAGCTTTTGGCCTAGCGGGGGGGAGACCCAGTACTTC. Here the CDR3 is joined to the reference TRBV5-5 and TRBJ2-5 genes, and the full variable domain is: DAGVTQSPTHLIKTRGQQVTLRCSPISGHKSVSWYQQVLGQGPQFIFQYYEKEERGRGNFPDRFSARQFPNYSSELNVNALLLGDSALYLCASSFWPSGGETQYFGPGTRLLVL.